This TCR beta chain comes out of a study of shared clonotypes between healthy human individuals. Study-wide findings and caveats: Generation of non-shared clonotypes was less probable than generation of clonotypes shared by all four donors. Tissues were not sampled, only blood, and their repertoires likely differ.

This clone showed up just a few times. The antigen is unknown. Produced via immunoSEQ multiplex PCR; TCRdb's table is partial and in-frame only. Of about 1 million clones in the sample, around 76% were seen once. Germline CDR1 SGDLS, CDR2 YYNGEE. Trimming removed 3 bases from V and 4 bases from J, with 7 bases in between. The CDR3 loop spans 13 amino acids. The source material was memory CD4+ T cells sorted from blood. As for subset: CD45RA-negative fraction. This chain connects TRBV9 to TRBJ2-2; D gene ambiguous. The receptor comes from a man younger than 35 in good health. CDR3 sequence (DNA): TGTGCCAGCAGCGCTCAGCCCACCGGGGAGCTGTTTTTT. Translated: CASSAQPTGELFF.